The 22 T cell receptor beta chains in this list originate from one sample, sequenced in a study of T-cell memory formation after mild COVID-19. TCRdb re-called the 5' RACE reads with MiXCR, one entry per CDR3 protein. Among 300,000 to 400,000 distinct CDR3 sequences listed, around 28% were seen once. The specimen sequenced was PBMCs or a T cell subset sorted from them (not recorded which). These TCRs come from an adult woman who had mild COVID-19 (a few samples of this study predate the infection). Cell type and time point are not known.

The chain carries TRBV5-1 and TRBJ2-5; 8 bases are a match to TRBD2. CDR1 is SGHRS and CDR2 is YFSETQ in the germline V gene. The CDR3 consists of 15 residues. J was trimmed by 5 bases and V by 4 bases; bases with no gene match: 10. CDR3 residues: CASSLRGGAEETQYF. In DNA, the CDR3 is TGCGCCAGCAGCCTCCGGGGGGGGGCCGAGGAGACCCAGTACTTC.

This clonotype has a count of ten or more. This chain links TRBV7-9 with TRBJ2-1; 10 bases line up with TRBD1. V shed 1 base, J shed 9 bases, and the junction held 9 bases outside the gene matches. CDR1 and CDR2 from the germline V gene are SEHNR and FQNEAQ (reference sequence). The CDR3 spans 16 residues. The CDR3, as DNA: TGTGCCAGCAGCTTAGGCGAGACAGGGGGCGAGGCTGAGCAGTTCTTC. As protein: CASSLGETGGEAEQFF.

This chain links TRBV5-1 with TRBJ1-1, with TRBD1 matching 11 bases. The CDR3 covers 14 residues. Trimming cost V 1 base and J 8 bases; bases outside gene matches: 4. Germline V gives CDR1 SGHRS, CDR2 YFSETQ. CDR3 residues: CASSLIWTGGEAFF. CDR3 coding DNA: TGCGCCAGCAGCTTGATTTGGACAGGGGGCGAAGCTTTCTTT. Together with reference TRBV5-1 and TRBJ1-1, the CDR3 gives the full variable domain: KAGVTQTPRYLIKTRGQQVTLSCSPISGHRSVSWYQQTPGQGLQFLFEYFSETQRNKGNFPGRFSGRQFSNSRSEMNVSTLELGDSALYLCASSLIWTGGEAFFGQGTRLTVV.

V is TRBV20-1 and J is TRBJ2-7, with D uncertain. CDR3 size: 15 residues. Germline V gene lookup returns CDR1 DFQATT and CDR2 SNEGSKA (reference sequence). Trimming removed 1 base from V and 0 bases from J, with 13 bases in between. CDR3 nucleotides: TGCAGTGCTAGAGCTTTGACCGTCGGCTCCTACGAGCAGTACTTC. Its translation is CSARALTVGSYEQYF.

In DNA, the CDR3 is TGTGCCAGCAGACCCAGACAGGGCAAAGAGACCCAGTACTTC. Translating it yields CASRPRQGKETQYF. The gene calls are TRBV13 and TRBJ2-5, with 7 bases aligning to TRBD1. The CDR3 sequence is 14 residues long. V lost 6 bases to trimming and J lost 3 bases; unmatched junction nucleotides: 7. CDR1 is PRHDT and CDR2 is FYEKMQ in the germline V gene (reference sequence).

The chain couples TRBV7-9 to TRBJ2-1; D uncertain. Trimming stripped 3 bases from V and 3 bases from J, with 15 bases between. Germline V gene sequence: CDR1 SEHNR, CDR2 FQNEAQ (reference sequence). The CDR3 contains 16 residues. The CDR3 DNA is TGTGCCAGCAGCTTCTCAGTTCGGGTCCTCTACAATGAGCAGTTCTTC. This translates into CASSFSVRVLYNEQFF. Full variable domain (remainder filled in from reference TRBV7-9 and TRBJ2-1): DTGVSQNPRHKITKRGQNVTFRCDPISEHNRLYWYRQTLGQGPEFLTYFQNEAQLEKSRLLSDRFSAERPKGSFSTLEIQRTEQGDSAMYLCASSFSVRVLYNEQFFGPGTRLTVL.

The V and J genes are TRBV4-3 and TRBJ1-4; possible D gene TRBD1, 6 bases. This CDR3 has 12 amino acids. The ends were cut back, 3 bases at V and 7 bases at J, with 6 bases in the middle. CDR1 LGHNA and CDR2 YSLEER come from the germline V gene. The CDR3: CASSQDSEKLFF. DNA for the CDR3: TGCGCCAGCAGCCAGGACAGTGAAAAACTGTTTTTT.

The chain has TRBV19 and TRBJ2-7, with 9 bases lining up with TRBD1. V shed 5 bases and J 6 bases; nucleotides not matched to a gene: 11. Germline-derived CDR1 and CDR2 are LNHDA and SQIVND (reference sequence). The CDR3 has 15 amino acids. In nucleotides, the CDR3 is TGTGCCAGTAGTCCTCCTGGGACAGGGCTTACCGAGCAGTACTTC. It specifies CASSPPGTGLTEQYF.

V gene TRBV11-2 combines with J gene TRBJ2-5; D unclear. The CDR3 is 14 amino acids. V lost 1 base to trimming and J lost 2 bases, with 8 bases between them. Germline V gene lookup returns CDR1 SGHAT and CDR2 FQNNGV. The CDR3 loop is CASSLVANQETQYF. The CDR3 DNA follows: TGTGCCAGCAGCTTAGTGGCTAATCAAGAGACCCAGTACTTC. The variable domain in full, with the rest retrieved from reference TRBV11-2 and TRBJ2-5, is EAGVAQSPRYKIIEKRQSVAFWCNPISGHATLYWYQQILGQGPKLLIQFQNNGVVDDSQLPKDRFSAERLKGVDSTLKIQPAKLEDSAVYLCASSLVANQETQYFGPGTRLLVL.

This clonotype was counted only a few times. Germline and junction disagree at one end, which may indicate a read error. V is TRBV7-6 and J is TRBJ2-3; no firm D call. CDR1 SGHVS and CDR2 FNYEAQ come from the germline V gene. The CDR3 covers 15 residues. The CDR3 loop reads CASRLAGLGTDTQYF. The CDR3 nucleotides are TGTGCCAGCCGCTTGGCCGGGTTGGGCACAGATACGCAGTATTTT.

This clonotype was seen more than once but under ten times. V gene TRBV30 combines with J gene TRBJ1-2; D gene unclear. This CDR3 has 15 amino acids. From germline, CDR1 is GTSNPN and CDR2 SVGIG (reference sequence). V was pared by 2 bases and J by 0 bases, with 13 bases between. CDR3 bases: TGTGCCTGGAGTCAACCGTCAGGAGCTAACTATGGCTACACCTTC. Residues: CAWSQPSGANYGYTF.

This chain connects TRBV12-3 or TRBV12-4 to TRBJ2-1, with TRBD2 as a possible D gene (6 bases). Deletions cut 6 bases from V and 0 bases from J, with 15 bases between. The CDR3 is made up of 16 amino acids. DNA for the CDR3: TGTGCCAGCAGACCCCTTGGGGGGAGCTCCTACAATGAGCAGTTCTTC. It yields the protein CASRPLGGSSYNEQFF.

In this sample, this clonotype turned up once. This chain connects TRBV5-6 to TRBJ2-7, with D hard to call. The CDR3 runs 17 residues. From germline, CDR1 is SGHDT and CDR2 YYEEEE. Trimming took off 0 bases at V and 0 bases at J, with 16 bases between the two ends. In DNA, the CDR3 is TGTGCCAGCAGCTTGGGTCCCACGAGCTCAAGCTCCTACGAGCAGTACTTC. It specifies CASSLGPTSSSSYEQYF.

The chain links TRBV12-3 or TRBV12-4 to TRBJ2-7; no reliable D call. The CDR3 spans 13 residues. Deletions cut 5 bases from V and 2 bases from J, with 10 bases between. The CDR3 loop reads CASSPLGPYEQYF. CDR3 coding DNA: TGTGCCAGCAGTCCCCTGGGTCCCTACGAGCAGTACTTC.

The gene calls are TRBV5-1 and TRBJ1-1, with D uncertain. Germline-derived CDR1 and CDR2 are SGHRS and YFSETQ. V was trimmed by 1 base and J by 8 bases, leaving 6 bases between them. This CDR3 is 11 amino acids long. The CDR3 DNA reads TGCGCCAGCAGCTTGTACAACGAAGCTTTCTTT. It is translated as CASSLYNEAFF.

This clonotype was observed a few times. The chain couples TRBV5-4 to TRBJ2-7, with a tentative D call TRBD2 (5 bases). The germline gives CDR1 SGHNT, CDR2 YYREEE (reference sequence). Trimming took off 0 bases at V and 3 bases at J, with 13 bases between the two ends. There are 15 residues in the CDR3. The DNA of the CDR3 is TGTGCCAGCAGCTTGGAGTCTAGCCTAAACTACGAGCAGTACTTC. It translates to CASSLESSLNYEQYF.

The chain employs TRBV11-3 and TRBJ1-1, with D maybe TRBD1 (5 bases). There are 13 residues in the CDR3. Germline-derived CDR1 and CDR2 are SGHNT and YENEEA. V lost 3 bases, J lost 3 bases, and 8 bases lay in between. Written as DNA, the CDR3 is TGTGCCAGCAGCTTCAGGGCTCACACTGAAGCTTTCTTT. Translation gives CASSFRAHTEAFF.

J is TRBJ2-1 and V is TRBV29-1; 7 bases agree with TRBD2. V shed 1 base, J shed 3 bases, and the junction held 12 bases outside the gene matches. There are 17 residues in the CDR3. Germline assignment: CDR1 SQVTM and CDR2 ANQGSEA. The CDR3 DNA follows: TGCAGCGTTGAAGGCCTAGCGGAAACCCGAGGCTACAATGAGCAGTTCTTC. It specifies CSVEGLAETRGYNEQFF.

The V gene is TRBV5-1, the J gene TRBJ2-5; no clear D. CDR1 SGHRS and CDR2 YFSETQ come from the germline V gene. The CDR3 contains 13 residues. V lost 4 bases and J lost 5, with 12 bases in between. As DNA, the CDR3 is TGCGCCAGCAGCCGGGCTATCGCGGAGACCCAGTACTTC. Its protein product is CASSRAIAETQYF.

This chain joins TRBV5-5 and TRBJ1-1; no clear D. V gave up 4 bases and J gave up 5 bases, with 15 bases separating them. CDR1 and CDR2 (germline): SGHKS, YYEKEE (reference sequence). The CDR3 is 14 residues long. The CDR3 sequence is CASSMFTGETEAFF. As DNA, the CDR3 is TGTGCCAGCAGCATGTTCACCGGGGAAACTGAAGCTTTCTTT. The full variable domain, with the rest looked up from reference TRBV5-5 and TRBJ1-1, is DAGVTQSPTHLIKTRGQQVTLRCSPISGHKSVSWYQQVLGQGPQFIFQYYEKEERGRGNFPDRFSARQFPNYSSELNVNALLLGDSALYLCASSMFTGETEAFFGQGTRLTVV.

CDR3 residues: CASSPGPSRGYTF. In nucleotides, the CDR3 is TGTGCCAGCAGCCCCGGCCCTTCCAGGGGCTACACCTTC. The chain recombines TRBV6-5 with TRBJ1-2, with D hard to call. Looked up from germline, CDR1 is MNHEY and CDR2 is SVGAGI. This CDR3 has 13 residues. V lost 6 bases and J 8 bases, leaving 16 bases between the germline ends.

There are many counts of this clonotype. CDR3 in amino acids: CASSPGAGVETTGELFF. The CDR3 nucleotides are TGTGCCAGCAGCCCCGGGGCGGGGGTGGAGACCACCGGGGAGCTGTTTTTT. This chain joins TRBV7-3 and TRBJ2-2; the match to TRBD2 covers 7 bases. The J segment lost 4 bases and the V segment lost 5 bases, leaving 13 bases of the junction unmatched. CDR3 length equals 17 residues. Germline values: CDR1 SGHTA, CDR2 FQGTGA.